This T cell receptor beta chain was sequenced during a study of radiotherapy plus CTLA-4 blockade in lung cancer. Across the study: Objective responses arose in about 17% of patients, and under 40% experienced disease control. Study results and limitations: It was early blood T cell clone dynamics, with interferon-beta, that reportedly best predicted response. An expansion of tumor-derived TCR clones occurred in blood after radiotherapy plus ipilimumab.

Those patients who had chemo-refractory metastatic non-small-cell lung cancer were given focal radiation along with CTLA-4 blockade through ipilimumab. Repertoires were generated with immunoSEQ multiplex PCR, while TCRdb's copy carries only in-frame clones and drops some. The repertoire consists of around 43,000 clones, with 60% to 80% occurring once and the leading ten covering 9.5% to 10%. As regards this clone: What it binds is unknown.

Germline V CDR1 and CDR2: SGHTA, FQGTGA. V lost 1 base and J 6 bases, leaving 10 bases between the germline ends. The length of the CDR3 is 14 residues. The source was peripheral blood, collected from a patient treated with radiotherapy plus ipilimumab. The TCR sequence derives from a human donor with non-small cell lung cancer who had stable disease on radiotherapy plus ipilimumab. This chain joins TRBV7-3 and TRBJ2-1; TRBD2 might be the D (6 bases). The CDR3 DNA is TGTGCCAGCAGCTTAATTCGGGGGAGCAATGAGCAGTTCTTC. It yields the protein CASSLIRGSNEQFF.